This TCR beta chain was identified in a study of blood T cell repertoires in COVID-19. The data were produced by immunoSEQ multiplex PCR, yet TCRdb's version contains in-frame clones alone and is incomplete. The table records about 110,000 clones, 76% of them present only once. Germline CDR1 reads LGHDT; CDR2 reads YNNKEL (reference sequence). This CDR3 comprises 18 residues. The V gene end was trimmed by 5 bases and the J gene end by 0 bases; junction bases not matched to a gene: 8. The gene calls are TRBV3-1 (or the pseudogene TRBV3-2) and TRBJ2-5, with 14 bases fitting TRBD2. The receptor was isolated from a woman of 80 years or more with acute or convalescent COVID-19. The sequencing input was peripheral blood. The CDR3 spells CASSSRLAGGIYQETQYF. The CDR3 DNA reads as TGTGCCAGCAGCTCCCGACTAGCGGGGGGGATCTACCAAGAGACCCAGTACTTC.